These 11 T cell receptor beta chains share one sample of origin, sequenced in a study of radiotherapy plus CTLA-4 blockade in lung cancer. Only in-frame clones appear in the TCRdb table, and some are missing; sequencing was by immunoSEQ multiplex PCR. The repertoire holds 51,000 or so clones, with roughly four fifths as singletons. The source was peripheral blood, collected from a patient treated with radiotherapy plus ipilimumab. Receptors were obtained from a human donor with non-small cell lung cancer who had stable disease on radiotherapy plus ipilimumab.

The rearrangement joins TRBV6-5 to TRBJ2-7; D uncertain. In germline, CDR1 is MNHEY, CDR2 SVGAGI. CDR3 size: 13 residues. V was cut by 5 bases and J by 2 bases, with 10 bases left in between. The CDR3 sequence is CASSEGFAYEQYF. CDR3 DNA: TGTGCCAGCAGTGAAGGATTTGCCTACGAGCAGTACTTC.

V is TRBV5-1 and J is TRBJ1-4; no definite D call. This CDR3 is 16 amino acids long. CDR1 is SGHRS, CDR2 YFSETQ, per germline. The ends were cut back, 3 bases at V and 5 bases at J, with 17 bases in the middle. The CDR3 region is CASSSTGGSVNEKLFF. As DNA, the CDR3 is TGCGCCAGCAGCTCGACGGGAGGGTCGGTGAATGAAAAACTGTTTTTT.

This chain uses TRBV29-1 with TRBJ1-1; no clear D. Trimming cost V 6 bases and J 5 bases, with 13 bases left between them. Germline V gene sequence: CDR1 SQVTM, CDR2 ANQGSEA. CDR3 length: 12 residues. The CDR3 bases are TGCAGCGTCCAAGCTGGGCGAACTGAAGCTTTCTTT. Its translation: CSVQAGRTEAFF.

This clone was counted a few times. This sequence joins TRBV6-6 and TRBJ1-3, with D possibly being TRBD1 (5 bases). The CDR3 totals 16 residues. The V gene lost 7 bases and the J gene lost 3 bases, with 19 bases spanning the gap. Germline V gene sequence: CDR1 MNHNY, CDR2 SVGAGI (reference sequence). The CDR3 loop reads CASTGTPGTYGNTIYF. Written as DNA, the CDR3 is TGTGCCAGCACCGGAACCCCCGGGACTTATGGAAACACCATATATTTT.

This rearrangement joins TRBV19 to TRBJ2-7; 8 bases align to TRBD1. The CDR3 covers 15 residues. Trimming took 4 bases from V and 3 from J; bases not matched to a gene: 8. CDR1 and CDR2 (germline): LNHDA, SQIVND (reference sequence). CDR3 DNA: TGTGCCAGTAGTACCCAGGGGACAGGCTACTACGAGCAGTACTTC. Translating it yields CASSTQGTGYYEQYF.

This chain joins TRBV30 and TRBJ1-1; 7 bases map to TRBD1. With V trimmed by 0 bases and J by 5 bases, 6 bases remained unmatched. The CDR3 has 14 amino acids. Germline V gene lookup returns CDR1 GTSNPN and CDR2 SVGIG (reference sequence). The CDR3 nucleotides are TGTGCCTGGAGTGTTACAGGGGTGGGGACTGAAGCTTTCTTT. Translating it yields CAWSVTGVGTEAFF. Filled out from reference TRBV30 and TRBJ1-1, the complete variable domain reads SQTIHQWPATLVQPVGSPLSLECTVEGTSNPNLYWYRQAAGRGLQLLFYSVGIGQISSEVPQNLSASRPQDRQFILSSKKLLLSDSGFYLCAWSVTGVGTEAFFGQGTRLTVV.

J is TRBJ1-1 and V is TRBV5-4, with 8 bases matching TRBD1. This CDR3 has 12 residues. The junction had 3 bases not matched to a gene; V was cut back by 7 bases and J by 4 bases. Looked up from germline, CDR1 is SGHNT and CDR2 is YYREEE (reference sequence). The CDR3: CASGQGGTEAFF. CDR3 coding DNA: TGTGCCAGCGGACAGGGAGGCACTGAAGCTTTCTTT.

The chain recombines TRBV30 with TRBJ1-4, with TRBD1 matching 7 bases. The CDR3 covers 19 residues. The V gene's germline CDR1 is GTSNPN and CDR2 SVGIG (reference sequence). J was trimmed by 5 bases and V by 0 bases; bases with no gene match: 18. For the CDR3, the DNA is TGTGCCTGGAGTGTAATCGACAGGGCTCCCGGGCGAATCAATGAAAAACTGTTTTTT. As protein: CAWSVIDRAPGRINEKLFF.

This clone was found a few times. The rearrangement uses TRBV5-1 and TRBJ1-6; D possibly corresponds to TRBD1 (5 bases). Germline assignment: CDR1 SGHRS and CDR2 YFSETQ. CDR3 size: 16 residues. The V end was cut by 4 bases, the J end by 7 bases, with 18 bases between. The CDR3 coding sequence is TGCGCCAGCAGCCGACCATCGGGACGGGAAAATTCACCCCTCCACTTT. Its protein product is CASSRPSGRENSPLHF.

V and J are TRBV5-1 and TRBJ1-2, with 11 bases aligning to TRBD1. Germline V gene sequence: CDR1 SGHRS, CDR2 YFSETQ. The length of the CDR3 is 14 residues. V was pared by 4 bases and J by 3 bases, with 2 bases of the junction left unmatched. The DNA for the CDR3 is TGCGCCAGCAGCCGGACAGGGGGCGACTATGGCTACACCTTC. Translating it yields CASSRTGGDYGYTF. Based on the CDR3 plus reference TRBV5-1 and TRBJ1-2, the full variable domain is KAGVTQTPRYLIKTRGQQVTLSCSPISGHRSVSWYQQTPGQGLQFLFEYFSETQRNKGNFPGRFSGRQFSNSRSEMNVSTLELGDSALYLCASSRTGGDYGYTFGSGTRLTVV.

The chain links TRBV28 to TRBJ1-1; the D is unclear. Trimming took 2 bases from V and 3 from J, leaving 13 bases between them. Germline lookup yields CDR1 MDHEN and CDR2 SYDVKM. The CDR3 extends over 15 amino acids. The CDR3 is CASSLGTALYTEAFF. Here the CDR3 DNA reads TGTGCCAGCAGTTTAGGTACAGCTCTCTACACTGAAGCTTTCTTT.